One and the same sample provided the 29 T cell receptor beta chains below, sequenced in a study of cytomegalovirus exposure and HLA in healthy donors. The primer mix had 60 Vbeta and 13 Jbeta primers. Some clones are missing from TCRdb's copy, which holds only in-frame ones; the method was immunoSEQ multiplex PCR. The sample carries approximately 32,000 clones, about 79% recorded once. Sequencing input: PBMCs. Receptors were obtained from a woman aged 18-30 years in good health and CMV-seronegative.

This clone was seen only once. J is TRBJ2-7 and V is TRBV28, with TRBD2 matching 11 bases. Germline CDR1 and CDR2: MDHEN and SYDVKM. Trimming removed 6 bases from V and 5 bases from J; junction bases left unmatched: 6. The CDR3 has 14 residues. The CDR3 DNA sequence: TGTGCCAGCAGGCGACTAGCGGGACAGGACGAGCAGTACTTC. Residues: CASRRLAGQDEQYF.

V is TRBV7-8 and J is TRBJ2-2; 13 bases fit TRBD2. Losses at the gene ends were 10 bases for V and 2 bases for J; bases not matched to a gene: 7. There are 16 residues in the CDR3. Germline CDR1 SGHVS, CDR2 FQNEAQ. The DNA of the CDR3 is TGTGCCACCGAGGGGACTAGCGGGGAAAACACCGGGGAGCTGTTTTTT. Residues: CATEGTSGENTGELFF.

The gene calls are TRBV9 and TRBJ2-3; 8 bases line up with TRBD2. Germline CDR1 is SGDLS and CDR2 is YYNGEE. The CDR3 runs 15 residues. Trimming at V came to 4 bases and at J to 4 bases, leaving 8 bases not matched to a gene. The CDR3 coding sequence is TGTGCCAGCAGCTTCCGTAGCGGGGAAGCAGATACGCAGTATTTT. This encodes CASSFRSGEADTQYF.

This clone was seen just once. The gene calls are TRBV4-2 and TRBJ1-6; perhaps TRBD1 as D (6 bases). The CDR3 consists of 16 residues. The V gene's germline CDR1 is LGHNA and CDR2 YNFKEQ. Trimming took off 0 bases at V and 7 bases at J, with 13 bases between the two ends. For the CDR3, the DNA is TGTGCCAGCAGCCAAGAGGCCGGGACACCAAATTCACCCCTCCACTTT. Translated: CASSQEAGTPNSPLHF.

The J gene is TRBJ1-5, the V gene TRBV6-4; D remains ambiguous. V gave up 6 bases and J gave up 3 bases, with 6 bases separating them. Germline CDR1 and CDR2: MRHNA and SNTAGT. The length of the CDR3 is 12 residues. DNA for the CDR3: TGTGCCAGCAGGGCATTCAATCAGCCCCAGCATTTT. It is translated as CASRAFNQPQHF.

V gene TRBV18 combines with J gene TRBJ2-6; 7 bases line up with TRBD1. There are 15 residues in the CDR3. V trimming: 3 bases; J trimming: 4 bases; junction bases outside the gene matches: 3. CDR1 and CDR2 (germline): KGHSH, LQKENI. The CDR3 coding sequence is TGTGCCAGCTCACCGACAGGGTCAGGGGCCAACGTCCTGACTTTC. Its protein is CASSPTGSGANVLTF.

V and J are TRBV27 and TRBJ1-2, with TRBD1 identical over 8 bases. CDR3 size: 13 residues. V was pared by 5 bases and J by 4 bases, with 3 bases of the junction left unmatched. From germline, CDR1 is MNHEY and CDR2 SMNVEV (reference sequence). This CDR3 is CASSRTGSYGYTF. CDR3 coding DNA: TGTGCCAGCAGTCGGACAGGGTCCTATGGCTACACCTTC.

This rearrangement joins TRBV29-1 to TRBJ2-1; 14 bases fit TRBD2. The length of the CDR3 is 14 residues. Germline CDR1 SQVTM, CDR2 ANQGSEA. The trim removed 7 bases at V and 2 bases at J, leaving 1 base unmatched. The CDR3 loop reads CSGLAGGPYNEQFF. The CDR3 DNA follows: TGCAGCGGACTAGCGGGAGGGCCCTACAATGAGCAGTTCTTC.

The gene calls are TRBV7-2 and TRBJ2-1; D is uncertain. Germline CDR1 and CDR2: SGHTA and FQGNSA. The CDR3 has 12 residues. Trimming removed 5 bases from V and 6 bases from J, with 8 bases in between. This CDR3 is CASSPQSNEQFF. CDR3 in DNA: TGTGCCAGCAGCCCCCAATCCAATGAGCAGTTCTTC. Filled out from reference TRBV7-2 and TRBJ2-1, the complete variable domain reads GAGVSQSPSNKVTEKGKDVELRCDPISGHTALYWYRQSLGQGLEFLIYFQGNSAPDKSGLPSDRFSAERTGGSVSTLTIQRTQQEDSAVYLCASSPQSNEQFFGPGTRLTVL.

CDR3 loop: CASSQPLAGGTYEQYF. DNA of the CDR3: TGCGCCAGCAGCCAACCGCTAGCGGGGGGAACCTACGAGCAGTACTTC. The chain links TRBV4-1 to TRBJ2-7; 11 bases match TRBD2. V lost 2 bases to trimming and J lost 2 bases; unmatched junction nucleotides: 5. CDR3 length: 16 residues. CDR1 MGHRA and CDR2 YSYEKL come from the germline V gene.

With regard to this clone: At one end, the junction sequence differs from germline, possibly due to a read error. This chain joins TRBV7-6 and TRBJ1-2; D call uncertain. CDR3 size: 14 residues. Germline V gene lookup returns CDR1 SGHVS and CDR2 FNYEAQ. CDR3 sequence (DNA): TGTGCCAGCAGCTTAATGACTCTAGGAACCCTCTACCCCTTC. Its protein is CASSLMTLGTLYPF.

DNA for the CDR3: TGCGCCAGCAGCCAAGATGGGCTAGCGGGGAATACAGATACGCAGTATTTT. Amino acid sequence: CASSQDGLAGNTDTQYF. J is TRBJ2-3 and V is TRBV4-3; TRBD2 agrees at 9 bases. The CDR3 spans 17 residues. CDR1 is LGHNA and CDR2 is YSLEER in the germline V gene. J lost 3 bases, V lost 0 bases, and 7 bases had no gene match.

This chain connects TRBV9 to TRBJ1-1; D may be TRBD1 (5 bases). This CDR3 region has 16 residues. Germline assignment: CDR1 SGDLS and CDR2 YYNGEE. Trimming stripped 0 bases from V and 1 base from J, with 13 bases between. In DNA form, the CDR3 reads TGTGCCAGCAGCGTAGTCCAGGGAGGAGGGAACACTGAAGCTTTCTTT. Protein sequence: CASSVVQGGGNTEAFF.

This sequence joins TRBV5-6 and TRBJ2-7; weak D call: TRBD2 (5 bases). From germline, CDR1 is SGHDT and CDR2 YYEEEE. Trimming left V 1 base short and J 3 bases short, with 11 bases between. CDR3 size: 14 residues. The CDR3 nucleotides are TGTGCCAGCAGCTTGACTAGTTTCAACTACGAGCAGTACTTC. Translation: CASSLTSFNYEQYF.

The chain combines TRBV29-1 with TRBJ1-2; D is ambiguous. This CDR3 has 11 residues. The germline gives CDR1 SQVTM, CDR2 ANQGSEA. Trimming took 7 bases from V and 1 from J, leaving 7 bases between them. Written as DNA, the CDR3 is TGCAGCGCAACCTATAACTATGGCTACACCTTC. This codes for CSATYNYGYTF.

The V and J genes are TRBV7-2 and TRBJ1-1, with D unclear. CDR1 is SGHTA and CDR2 is FQGNSA in the germline V gene. The V end lost 5 bases, the J end lost 5 bases, and 15 bases lay between the germline ends. The CDR3 loop spans 14 amino acids. DNA of the CDR3: TGTGCCAGCAGCGACTCGGGTGGTCGGACTGAAGCTTTCTTT. As protein: CASSDSGGRTEAFF.

This chain joins TRBV5-1 and TRBJ2-7; D is possibly TRBD2 (6 bases). The CDR3 has 15 amino acids. Trimming shortened V by 3 bases and J by 5 bases, and 18 bases separated the two germline ends. CDR1 SGHRS and CDR2 YFSETQ come from the germline V gene. In nucleotides, the CDR3 is TGCGCCAGCAGCTCGCTAGCTGTTCGGGGGAACGAGCAGTACTTC. Amino acid sequence: CASSSLAVRGNEQYF.

This sequence joins TRBV28 and TRBJ2-2; 8 bases match TRBD1. CDR3 length: 15 residues. V gave up 6 bases and J gave up 1 base; unmatched junction bases: 4. Per germline, CDR1 MDHEN and CDR2 SYDVKM. CDR3 region: CASRTGTGNTGELFF. DNA of the CDR3: TGTGCCAGCAGAACAGGGACAGGGAACACCGGGGAGCTGTTTTTT.

The J gene is TRBJ2-3, the V gene TRBV27; D perhaps matches TRBD2 (6 bases). Germline CDR1 and CDR2: MNHEY and SMNVEV (reference sequence). CDR3 length: 16 residues. V lost 2 bases and J lost 2, with 14 bases in between. Here the CDR3 DNA reads TGTGCCAGCAGTTTAGCCGGGGGAACTCCCACAGATACGCAGTATTTT. Encoded protein: CASSLAGGTPTDTQYF.

This rearrangement joins TRBV6-1 to TRBJ2-3; 9 bases are a match to TRBD1. This CDR3 has 17 amino acids. V was clipped by 0 bases and J by 6 bases; unmatched bases: 10. CDR1 is MNHNS and CDR2 is SASEGT in the germline V gene. Here the CDR3 DNA reads TGTGCCAGCAGTGAAGCGGGTGGGACAGGGCGGTGGGATACGCAGTATTTT. It encodes CASSEAGGTGRWDTQYF.

The chain has TRBV9 and TRBJ1-2; the match to TRBD1 covers 8 bases. Trimming took 3 bases from V and 2 from J; bases not matched to a gene: 6. CDR3 length: 15 amino acids. Germline V lookup: CDR1 SGDLS, CDR2 YYNGEE. CDR3 region: CASSGRTGRNYGYTF. The CDR3 bases are TGTGCCAGCAGCGGCAGGACAGGGCGGAACTATGGCTACACCTTC. Using reference TRBV9 and TRBJ1-2 for the parts outside the CDR3, the full variable domain is DSGVTQTPKHLITATGQRVTLRCSPRSGDLSVYWYQQSLDQGLQFLIQYYNGEERAKGNILERFSAQQFPDLHSELNLSSLELGDSALYFCASSGRTGRNYGYTFGSGTRLTVV.

The chain employs TRBV10-1 and TRBJ2-7, with 9 bases aligning to TRBD2. V was clipped by 7 bases and J by 3 bases; unmatched bases: 7. Germline V gene lookup returns CDR1 WNHNN and CDR2 SYGVQD (reference sequence). The CDR3 contains 14 residues. This chain's CDR3 is CASKRLAGHYEQYF. The CDR3 region has the DNA TGCGCCAGCAAGCGGCTAGCGGGGCACTACGAGCAGTACTTC.

V gene TRBV7-2 combines with J gene TRBJ1-2; TRBD1 agrees at 9 bases. CDR3 size: 15 residues. Per germline, CDR1 SGHTA and CDR2 FQGNSA. J gave up 5 bases and V 6 bases, and 10 bases lay outside the gene matches. CDR3 residues: CASSLDRGRSYGYTF. The CDR3 region has the DNA TGTGCCAGCAGTTTGGACAGGGGCCGGTCATATGGCTACACCTTC.

This rearrangement joins TRBV27 to TRBJ2-1; tentatively, D is TRBD2 (5 bases). Trimming took 3 bases from V and 9 from J, leaving 9 bases between them. Germline values: CDR1 MNHEY, CDR2 SMNVEV (reference sequence). This CDR3 contains 12 residues. CDR3 in DNA: TGTGCCAGCAGTTTTCGAAGCGGTGAGCAGTTCTTC. Translation: CASSFRSGEQFF.

The V call is TRBV25-1, the J call TRBJ2-1; possibly TRBD1 for D (6 bases). Germline V gene sequence: CDR1 MGHDK, CDR2 SYGVNS. V lost 0 bases to trimming and J lost 5 bases, with 14 bases between them. This CDR3 has 16 amino acids. Here the CDR3 DNA reads TGTGCCAGCAGTGAATATATCCTTAAGGGGGACAATGAGCAGTTCTTC. This codes for CASSEYILKGDNEQFF.

The CDR3 reads CASSVGGPRGGELFF. DNA for the CDR3: TGTGCCAGCAGCGTGGGGGGGCCCCGGGGCGGGGAGCTGTTTTTT. The rearrangement uses TRBV9 and TRBJ2-2, with a tentative D call TRBD2 (7 bases). This CDR3 is built from 15 residues. CDR1 SGDLS and CDR2 YYNGEE come from the germline V gene. Trimming pared 2 bases from V and 7 bases from J, leaving 15 bases between.

The V and J genes are TRBV7-9 and TRBJ1-2, with TRBD1 as a possible D gene (5 bases). There are 12 residues in the CDR3. CDR1 and CDR2 from the germline V gene are SEHNR and FQNEAQ (reference sequence). The V end lost 4 bases, the J end lost 3 bases, and 6 bases lay between the germline ends. Written as DNA, the CDR3 is TGTGCCAGCAGCTCACAGGACTATGGCTACACCTTC. Amino acids: CASSSQDYGYTF.

The J gene is TRBJ2-1, the V gene TRBV9; 14 bases map to TRBD2. Per the germline V gene, CDR1 is SGDLS and CDR2 is YYNGEE. The CDR3 contains 16 residues. V trimming: 1 base; J trimming: 7 bases; junction bases outside the gene matches: 4. CDR3 sequence (DNA): TGTGCCAGCAGCGTAAGGGGACTAGCGGGGGCAAATGAGCAGTTCTTC. It codes for CASSVRGLAGANEQFF.

The J gene is TRBJ2-7, the V gene TRBV19, with 8 bases fitting TRBD1. Trimming cost V 3 bases and J 4 bases; bases outside gene matches: 5. This CDR3 is 14 amino acids long. Germline lookup yields CDR1 LNHDA and CDR2 SQIVND (reference sequence). CDR3 protein: CASSMADRGYEQYF. CDR3 sequence (DNA): TGTGCCAGTAGTATGGCCGACAGGGGTTACGAGCAGTACTTC.